Below are 13 T cell receptor beta chains sequenced from a single sample in a study of blood T cell repertoires in COVID-19. Some clones are missing from TCRdb's copy, which holds only in-frame ones; the method was immunoSEQ multiplex PCR. The data contain approximately 300,000 clones, roughly nine tenths of them singletons. The sequenced sample consisted of PBMCs or T cells enriched from blood (not recorded which). These receptors all come from a woman aged 25 to 39 who had recovered from COVID-19.

The chain combines TRBV7-9 with TRBJ1-1; D gene uncertain. In germline, CDR1 is SEHNR, CDR2 FQNEAQ (reference sequence). This CDR3 is built from 13 residues. The V end was cut by 3 bases, the J end by 4 bases, with 9 bases between. The CDR3 DNA is TGTGCCAGCAGCTTCGGGGAGGGCACTGAAGCTTTCTTT. It specifies CASSFGEGTEAFF.

The V gene is TRBV18, the J gene TRBJ2-7, with 9 bases that match TRBD1. The CDR3 runs 14 residues. Germline V lookup: CDR1 KGHSH, CDR2 LQKENI. V was clipped by 5 bases and J by 5 bases; unmatched bases: 7. The CDR3 region is CASSSGTGSNEQYF. In nucleotides, the CDR3 is TGTGCCAGCTCATCAGGGACAGGGTCCAACGAGCAGTACTTC. The whole variable domain, remainder taken from reference TRBV18 and TRBJ2-7, is NAGVMQNPRHLVRRRGQEARLRCSPMKGHSHVYWYRQLPEEGLKFMVYLQKENIIDESGMPKERFSAEFPKEGPSILRIQQVVRGDSAAYFCASSSGTGSNEQYFGPGTRLTVT.

This chain joins TRBV7-9 and TRBJ2-2; D is possibly TRBD2 (5 bases). Looked up from germline, CDR1 is SEHNR and CDR2 is FQNEAQ (reference sequence). V gave up 3 bases and J gave up 2 bases, with 16 bases separating them. The CDR3 totals 17 residues. The CDR3, as DNA: TGTGCCAGCAGCTTTCGAACCGGACTCCTTAACACCGGGGAGCTGTTTTTT. Its protein is CASSFRTGLLNTGELFF.

The rearrangement links TRBV11-2 to TRBJ1-2; D call uncertain. V lost 8 bases and J lost 2, with 18 bases in between. This CDR3 has 15 amino acids. CDR1 is SGHAT and CDR2 is FQNNGV in the germline V gene. CDR3 residues: CASRPPGGKNYGYTF. The CDR3, as DNA: TGTGCCAGCCGCCCCCCCGGCGGTAAAAACTATGGCTACACCTTC. Full variable domain (remainder filled in from reference TRBV11-2 and TRBJ1-2): EAGVAQSPRYKIIEKRQSVAFWCNPISGHATLYWYQQILGQGPKLLIQFQNNGVVDDSQLPKDRFSAERLKGVDSTLKIQPAKLEDSAVYLCASRPPGGKNYGYTFGSGTRLTVV.

The chain is built from TRBV18 and TRBJ1-2, with D maybe TRBD1 (5 bases). This CDR3 is built from 15 residues. The ends were cut back, 8 bases at V and 0 bases at J, with 16 bases in the middle. Germline V CDR1 and CDR2: KGHSH, LQKENI. The CDR3 loop reads CASEGTRTTNYGYTF. In DNA, the CDR3 is TGTGCCAGCGAAGGTACACGGACAACTAACTATGGCTACACCTTC.

The rearrangement joins TRBV25-1 to TRBJ1-1; D is possibly TRBD1 (5 bases). Trimming left V 1 base short and J 5 bases short, with 11 bases between. The CDR3 runs to 14 residues. Germline V lookup: CDR1 MGHDK, CDR2 SYGVNS. The CDR3 loop reads CASSESVGRTEAFF. The CDR3 DNA follows: TGTGCCAGCAGTGAATCGGTGGGGCGGACTGAAGCTTTCTTT.

This chain uses TRBV6-1 with TRBJ2-7, with D perhaps matching TRBD1 (6 bases). Germline CDR1 and CDR2: MNHNS and SASEGT. Trimming took off 0 bases at V and 2 bases at J, with 8 bases between the two ends. CDR3 size: 14 residues. CDR3 DNA: TGTGCCAGCAGTGAAGCGGACAGCACCTACGAGCAGTACTTC. Translation: CASSEADSTYEQYF.

The V and J genes are TRBV3-1 (or the pseudogene TRBV3-2) and TRBJ1-5; D possibly corresponds to TRBD1 (5 bases). Germline values: CDR1 LGHDT, CDR2 YNNKEL (reference sequence). This CDR3 spans 16 amino acids. Between the trimmed V and J ends, which lost 0 bases and 4 bases, there was a span of 13 bases. Written as DNA, the CDR3 is TGTGCCAGCAGCCAAGAAGGGGTGGTAGGGAATCAGCCCCAGCATTTT. This encodes CASSQEGVVGNQPQHF.

The rearrangement links TRBV10-1 to TRBJ1-1; the match to TRBD1 covers 7 bases. Trimming took 2 bases from V and 8 from J; bases not matched to a gene: 8. CDR1 is WNHNN and CDR2 is SYGVQD in the germline V gene (reference sequence). This CDR3 comprises 14 residues. The DNA for the CDR3 is TGCGCCAGCAGTGAGGTACCCCACAGGGGCGAAGCTTTCTTT. This codes for CASSEVPHRGEAFF.

This clone turned up a few times. This rearrangement joins TRBV5-4 to TRBJ1-1; unclear D gene. CDR3 length equals 14 residues. Germline CDR1 and CDR2: SGHNT and YYREEE (reference sequence). Deletions cut 4 bases from V and 1 base from J, with 11 bases between. In DNA, the CDR3 is TGTGCCAGCAGCAACAGTGATTGGAACACTGAAGCTTTCTTT. Translation: CASSNSDWNTEAFF.

The rearrangement joins TRBV14 to TRBJ2-7; D not resolved. The germline V gene encodes CDR1 SGHDN and CDR2 FVKESK. The CDR3 loop spans 15 amino acids. V dropped 0 bases and J dropped 0 bases, with 9 bases sitting between them. The CDR3 spells CASSQDITSSYEQYF. Written as DNA, the CDR3 is TGTGCCAGCAGCCAAGATATCACCAGCTCCTACGAGCAGTACTTC.

The CDR3, as DNA: TGTGCCAGCAGGGACAACTCCTACGAGCAGTACTTC. Translated: CASRDNSYEQYF. This sequence joins TRBV2 and TRBJ2-7; D might be TRBD1 (5 bases). Germline-derived CDR1 and CDR2 are SNHLY and FYNNEI. V was trimmed by 6 bases and J by 0 bases, leaving 6 bases between them. This CDR3 is 12 amino acids long.

V usage is TRBV5-1 and J usage is TRBJ1-6, with D perhaps matching TRBD1 (5 bases). V was cut by 3 bases and J by 7 bases, with 11 bases left in between. Germline values: CDR1 SGHRS, CDR2 YFSETQ. There are 14 residues in the CDR3. The CDR3, as DNA: TGCGCCAGCAGCTCACAGGATCTGAATTCACCCCTCCACTTT. Protein product: CASSSQDLNSPLHF.